This T cell receptor beta chain was captured in a study of radiotherapy plus CTLA-4 blockade in lung cancer. Study details: Disease control reached about 28%, with objective responses in approximately 20%.

Profiling relied on immunoSEQ multiplex PCR, and the TCRdb table lists in-frame clones only, not all of them. The data show about 83,000 clones, around 76% seen once. Overall study results and limits: With interferon-beta, early dynamics of blood T cell clones were reported to best predict response. Among blood TCR repertoires after radiotherapy plus ipilimumab, tumor-derived clones expanded.

The study gave focal radiation plus ipilimumab CTLA-4 blockade to patients with chemo-refractory metastatic non-small-cell lung cancer. As to this clone: Its antigen is currently unknown.

Germline values: CDR1 SGHVS, CDR2 FQNEAQ. Deletions cut 3 bases from V and 1 base from J, with 9 bases between. CDR3 length equals 14 residues. This sequence was found in a human donor with non-small cell lung cancer who had a partial response to radiotherapy plus ipilimumab. Some clones in this sample may be carry-over from other donors' samples. Sequencing was performed on peripheral blood, taken from a patient treated with radiotherapy plus ipilimumab. V is TRBV7-8 and J is TRBJ1-1; perhaps TRBD1 as D (6 bases). The DNA for the CDR3 is TGTGCCAGCAGCTTTGGACAGACGAACACTGAAGCTTTCTTT. Translating it yields CASSFGQTNTEAFF. The whole variable domain, remainder taken from reference TRBV7-8 and TRBJ1-1, is GAGVSQSPRYKVAKRGQDVALRCDPISGHVSLFWYQQALGQGPEFLTYFQNEAQLDKSGLPSDRFFAERPEGSVSTLKIQRTQQEDSAVYLCASSFGQTNTEAFFGQGTRLTVV.